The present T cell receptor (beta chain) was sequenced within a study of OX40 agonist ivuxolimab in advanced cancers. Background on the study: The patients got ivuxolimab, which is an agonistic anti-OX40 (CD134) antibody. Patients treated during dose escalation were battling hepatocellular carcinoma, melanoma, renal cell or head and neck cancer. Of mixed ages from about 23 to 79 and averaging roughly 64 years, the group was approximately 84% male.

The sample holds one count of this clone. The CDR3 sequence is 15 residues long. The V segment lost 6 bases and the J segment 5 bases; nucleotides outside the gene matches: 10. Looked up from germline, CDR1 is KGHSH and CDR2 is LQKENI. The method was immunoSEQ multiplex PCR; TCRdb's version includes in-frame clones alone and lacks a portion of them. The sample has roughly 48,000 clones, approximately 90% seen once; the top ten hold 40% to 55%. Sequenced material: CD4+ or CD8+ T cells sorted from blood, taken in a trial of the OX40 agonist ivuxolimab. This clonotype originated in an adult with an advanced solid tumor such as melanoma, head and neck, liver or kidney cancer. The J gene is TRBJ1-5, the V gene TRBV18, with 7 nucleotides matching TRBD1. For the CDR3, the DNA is TGTGCCAGCTCTCGGACAGGAGGGGTTTATCAGCCCCAGCATTTT. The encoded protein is CASSRTGGVYQPQHF.